Included here is one T cell receptor (beta chain) sequence, with context. The data originate from a study of blood T cell repertoires in COVID-19. Germline CDR1 LGHDT, CDR2 YNNKEL (reference sequence). The CDR3 totals 15 residues. V shed 5 bases and J 2 bases; nucleotides not matched to a gene: 4. Researchers sorted participants into cohorts using their self-reported clinical history. Profiling relied on immunoSEQ multiplex PCR, and the TCRdb table lists in-frame clones only, not all of them. The repertoire holds about 340,000 clones, with 80% to 90% as singletons. This sequence joins TRBV3-1 (or the pseudogene TRBV3-2) and TRBJ2-7; 12 bases match TRBD2. The sequence derives from a woman aged 35 to 49 with acute COVID-19. Sequenced material: PBMCs or T cells enriched from blood (not recorded which). CDR3 protein: CASSSLAGGPYEQYF. CDR3 nucleotide sequence: TGTGCCAGCAGCTCTCTAGCGGGGGGGCCCTACGAGCAGTACTTC.